The rows below give T cell receptor beta chains drawn from one sample of a study of shared clonotypes between healthy human individuals. Assay: immunoSEQ multiplex PCR; the TCRdb copy retains only in-frame clones and omits some. Found here are about 670,000 clones, about two thirds of them singletons; the top ten hold 1.5% to 2%. What was sequenced was memory CD4+ T cells sorted from blood. The receptors were sampled from a woman between 25 and 40 years old in good health. The CDR3 runs from the conserved cysteine through the conserved F or W. A D gene is named only where the DNA matches it firmly. The size entry is marked missing in some rows and otherwise reads once, few, many or a size class.

clone_size | j_call | v_call | d_call | cdr3_aa | cdr3_nt
. | TRBJ2-7 | TRBV14 | TRBD2 | CASSQPGTSGRYVREQYF | TGTGCCAGCAGCCAACCGGGGACTAGCGGGAGATATGTGCGGGAGCAGTACTTC
. | TRBJ2-5 | TRBV18 | TRBD1 | CASSPTGTEETQYF | TGTGCCAGCTCACCAACTGGGACAGAAGAGACCCAGTACTTC
. | TRBJ2-1 | TRBV10-1 | TRBD2 | CASSESRLAGRWNNEQFF | TGCGCCAGCAGTGAGTCGAGGCTAGCGGGCCGATGGAACAATGAGCAGTTCTTC
once | TRBJ1-1 | TRBV10-1 | . | CASSESGATEAFF | TGCGCCAGCAGTGAGTCCGGGGCCACTGAAGCTTTCTTT
. | TRBJ1-1 | TRBV11-2 | . | CASSLDRVDTEAFF | TGTGCCAGCAGCTTAGATCGGGTAGACACTGAAGCTTTCTTT
. | TRBJ1-5 | TRBV10-3 | TRBD1 | CAISDKGQVNQPQHF | TGTGCCATCAGTGATAAGGGACAGGTCAATCAGCCCCAGCATTTT
. | TRBJ1-1 | TRBV19 | . | CASSEEARDTEAFF | TGTGCCAGTAGTGAGGAGGCCCGGGACACTGAAGCTTTCTTT
. | TRBJ2-5 | TRBV19 | . | CASSPRAQETQYF | TGTGCCAGTAGCCCCCGGGCCCAAGAGACCCAGTACTTC
. | TRBJ2-7 | TRBV5-4 | . | CASSLAGADYEQYF | TGTGCCAGCAGCTTGGCGGGCGCAGACTACGAGCAGTACTTC
few | TRBJ1-2 | TRBV27 | . | CAAAPQSTDRYTF | TGTGCCGCCGCACCGCAATCAACCGATCGTTACACCTTC
. | TRBJ2-5 | TRBV6-5 | . | CASSYGPAQETQYF | TGTGCCAGCAGTTACGGGCCAGCCCAAGAGACCCAGTACTTC